These T cell receptor beta chains were read from a single sample in a study of spatial heterogeneity in lung cancer. In TCRdb, the 5' RACE reads were re-called with MiXCR into one record per CDR3 protein. The sample carries 40,000 or so distinct CDR3 sequences, around 5.2% recorded once. This specimen was PBMCs, taken at surgery. These receptors were obtained from a female donor with early-stage non-small cell lung cancer. CDR3s include the opening cysteine and the closing phenylalanine or tryptophan. A D gene is named only where the DNA matches it firmly. Rows give clone size only sometimes, using once, few, many, or a class for an expanded clone.

clone_size | j_call | d_call | v_call | cdr3_nt | cdr3_aa
- | TRBJ1-6 | - | TRBV25-1 | TGTGCCAGCTACTACAGCGGAAGGACGATTCACCCCCTCGTGGTTACCTCGGACGATTCACCCCTCCACTTT | CASYYSGRTIHPLVVTSDDSPLHF
- | TRBJ2-7 | TRBD1 | TRBV24-1 | TGTGCCACCAGTGATGTAGGGGGCACGGGCGAGCAGTACTTC | CATSDVGGTGEQYF
- | TRBJ2-7 | - | TRBV25-1 | TGTGCCAGCAGTCCCCGTCGGGGGAAGGGTCCTGTCTACGAGCAGTACTTC | CASSPRRGKGPVYEQYF
many | TRBJ2-1 | TRBD1 | TRBV7-9 | TGTGCCAGCAGCCGGGACAGGGTCCGGAACTTCTTC | CASSRDRVRNFF
many | TRBJ2-3 | - | TRBV12-3/TRBV12-4 | TGTGCCAGCAGTTTAGGGGGTAATACAGATACGCAGTATTTT | CASSLGGNTDTQYF
- | TRBJ1-5 | - | TRBV4-1 | TGCGCCAGCAGCCAAGAGGGACCAGGCAATCAGCCCCAGCATTTT | CASSQEGPGNQPQHF
many | TRBJ2-3 | - | TRBV6-5 | TGTGCCAGCAGTCCCAAGCCGAGGGCACACACAGATACGCAGTATTTT | CASSPKPRAHTDTQYF
few | TRBJ2-2 | TRBD2 | TRBV6-2/TRBV6-3 | TGTGCCAGCAGAGCTGGCGGGAGCACCGGGGAGCTGTTTTTT | CASRAGGSTGELFF
many | TRBJ1-6 | - | TRBV23-1 | TGCGCCAGCAACGAAGTACGGGGGGAAGGTTGTTCACCCCTCCACTTT | CASNEVRGEGCSPLHF
many | TRBJ1-2 | TRBD1 | TRBV9 | TGTGCCAGCAGCGGGACAGGGGGCAGGGCCGTCTATGGCTACACCTTC | CASSGTGGRAVYGYTF
many | TRBJ2-5 | TRBD1 | TRBV6-2/TRBV6-3 | TGTGCCAGCAGCTCCCGGACAGGGGGACAAGAGACCCAGTACTTC | CASSSRTGGQETQYF
many | TRBJ2-6 | - | TRBV10-3 | TGTGCCATCAGTGTTTGGGTCGCCGGGGCCAACGTCCTGACTTTC | CAISVWVAGANVLTF
few | TRBJ2-7 | - | TRBV20-1 | TGCAGTGCCGCCCTGGGGCAAGTTTCCGAGCAGTACTTC | CSAALGQVSEQYF
few | TRBJ2-7 | - | TRBV6-2/TRBV6-3 | TGTGCCAGCAGTTACAGGGACGGGACCTACGAGCAGTACTTC | CASSYRDGTYEQYF
many | TRBJ2-5 | TRBD2 | TRBV5-1 | TGCGCCAGCAGCTTGGAACCTAGCGGGCAAGAGACCCAGTACTTC | CASSLEPSGQETQYF
- | TRBJ2-5 | - | TRBV19 | TGTGCCAGTAGTATCGGGGGGACAAGCCAAGAGACCCAGTACTTC | CASSIGGTSQETQYF
few | TRBJ1-1 | - | TRBV6-6 | TGTGCCAGCAGTTACCCCGCGGCCACTGAAGCTTTCTTT | CASSYPAATEAFF
many | TRBJ2-1 | - | TRBV24-1 | TGTGCCGTCAGGGGTTGGGATGAGCAGTTCTTC | CAVRGWDEQFF
many | TRBJ2-1 | - | TRBV9 | TGTGCCAGCAGCAATTCAGGGGTCAGAAATGAGCAGTTCTTC | CASSNSGVRNEQFF
- | TRBJ2-7 | TRBD2 | TRBV20-1 | TGCAGTGCTCCCAACCCGACTAGCGGGGGCTACGAGCAGTACTTC | CSAPNPTSGGYEQYF
few | TRBJ1-1 | - | TRBV7-6 | TGTGCCAGCAGCGCCTTAGGCCCCCCCCACACTGAAGCTTTCTTT | CASSALGPPHTEAFF
many | TRBJ2-5 | TRBD1 | TRBV11-2 | TGTGCCAGCAGACGTATCAGGGGGCGAGAGACCCAGTACTTC | CASRRIRGRETQYF
- | TRBJ1-4 | - | TRBV18 | TGTGCCAGCTCGCTTCATCGGGGATCTAATGAAAAACTGTTTTTT | CASSLHRGSNEKLFF
many | TRBJ2-3 | - | TRBV12-5 | TGTGCCAGCGCCAGAGGGACAGATACGCAGTATTTT | CASARGTDTQYF
many | TRBJ2-2 | - | TRBV19 | TGTGCCAGTAGTATAGCCGCCATTGGCACCGGGGAGCTGTTTTTT | CASSIAAIGTGELFF
few | TRBJ1-2 | - | TRBV4-1 | TGCGCCAGCAGCCAAGAATTAGGAGTCAGAAAGCTCGAGGGCTACACCTTC | CASSQELGVRKLEGYTF
many | TRBJ2-7 | TRBD1 | TRBV5-1 | TGCGCCAGCAGCCCCGGACAGGGGGCGCGCCTATACGAGCAGTACTTC | CASSPGQGARLYEQYF
once | TRBJ1-6 | - | TRBV7-9 | TGTGCCAGCAGCTTACTTCCCAACTCAGATAATTCACCCCTCCACTTT | CASSLLPNSDNSPLHF
few | TRBJ2-2 | - | TRBV7-6 | TGTGCCAGCAGCCCAGCGGTATCTAACACCGGGGAGCTGTTTTTT | CASSPAVSNTGELFF
many | TRBJ1-4 | TRBD1 | TRBV20-1 | TGCAGTGCCAATCCCGGGACAGGGAATGAAAAACTGTTTTTT | CSANPGTGNEKLFF
medium-sized | TRBJ1-1 | TRBD1 | TRBV4-1 | TGCGCCAGCAGCCGAGGGGGCATCTTTGAAGCTTTCTTT | CASSRGGIFEAFF
- | TRBJ2-7 | TRBD2 | TRBV20-1 | TGCAGTGCGGTTAGCGGGGGGATAACCTACGAGCAGTACTTC | CSAVSGGITYEQYF
many | TRBJ2-5 | - | TRBV11-3 | TGTGCCAGCAGCCCCGGCCGGGACTACCAAGAGACCCAGTACTTC | CASSPGRDYQETQYF
many | TRBJ1-2 | - | TRBV19 | TGTGCCAGTAGTGACTCTGCCGGTTCCTACTATGGCTACACCTTC | CASSDSAGSYYGYTF
- | TRBJ2-7 | - | TRBV6-2/TRBV6-3 | TGTGCCAGCAGTGGACAGACAAGCTCCTACGAGCAGTACTTC | CASSGQTSSYEQYF
many | TRBJ1-5 | - | TRBV19 | TGTGCCAGTAAGGTCCGGGGGGAAGGGGGCAATCAGCCCCAGCATTTT | CASKVRGEGGNQPQHF
many | TRBJ1-1 | TRBD1 | TRBV11-2 | TGTGCCAGCAGCTCACAGGGGGCTGGTACTGAAGCTTTCTTT | CASSSQGAGTEAFF
many | TRBJ2-5 | - | TRBV29-1 | TGCAGCGTGGCCCCCCGGCTGCGATCCCAAGAGACCCAGTACTTC | CSVAPRLRSQETQYF
many | TRBJ2-5 | TRBD2 | TRBV9 | TGTGCCAGCAGCTCGGGGAGGCTAGCGGGACCCGCCGGTATTGAGACCCAGTACTTC | CASSSGRLAGPAGIETQYF
- | TRBJ2-3 | - | TRBV6-1 | TGTGCCAGCAGTAGCTCCGGGACGCATTCTAGCACAGATACGCAGTATTTT | CASSSSGTHSSTDTQYF
few | TRBJ2-3 | TRBD2 | TRBV4-2 | TGTGCCAGCAGCCAAGAGTCGACGGGGGGGACAGATACGCAGTATTTT | CASSQESTGGTDTQYF
many | TRBJ2-3 | - | TRBV20-1 | TGCAGTGCTTTCGACGGACTCTCCCCAGATACGCAGTATTTT | CSAFDGLSPDTQYF
many | TRBJ2-1 | - | TRBV11-2 | TGTGCCAGCAGCTTAAACGTGGACAATGAGCAGTTCTTC | CASSLNVDNEQFF
few | TRBJ1-6 | - | TRBV6-2/TRBV6-3 | TGTGCCAGCAGTGGACTTACACAGAGCTCCTATAATTCACCCCTCCACTTT | CASSGLTQSSYNSPLHF
- | TRBJ2-7 | TRBD1 | TRBV5-6 | TGTGCCAGCAGCTTGATCGGCGGGACAGGCCCTCTCCGCTCCTACGAGCAGTACTTC | CASSLIGGTGPLRSYEQYF
many | TRBJ1-1 | TRBD1 | TRBV3-1 | TGTGCCAGCGGGGACAGGGGAGCGGGCTACACTGAAGCTTTCTTT | CASGDRGAGYTEAFF
few | TRBJ1-5 | TRBD1 | TRBV18 | TGTGCCAGCTCACCCCCGTCAGGGGGGAAACACCCTGGGCCCCAGCATTTT | CASSPPSGGKHPGPQHF
- | TRBJ2-1 | - | TRBV28 | TGTGCCAGCAGTTATCCAGGGAATGAGCAGTTCTTC | CASSYPGNEQFF
many | TRBJ1-2 | TRBD1 | TRBV12-3/TRBV12-4 | TGTGCCAGCAGTTCGACCCCCTACGACAGGGTGCTCTTC | CASSSTPYDRVLF
many | TRBJ1-4 | - | TRBV9 | TGTGCCAGCAGCGCTAGTGGAAATGAAAAACTGTTTTTT | CASSASGNEKLFF
- | TRBJ2-7 | - | TRBV20-1 | TGCAGTGCTAGAGTCGGAGGGGGGCTTAGCGAGCAGTACTTC | CSARVGGGLSEQYF
few | TRBJ2-3 | TRBD2 | TRBV4-1 | TGCGCCAGCAGCCAAGGGGGGGGACTAAAAGCGGATACGCAGTATTTT | CASSQGGGLKADTQYF
- | TRBJ1-3 | TRBD1 | TRBV6-5 | TGTGCCAGCAGAGGACAGGGGGCGAAAGGAAACACCATATATTTT | CASRGQGAKGNTIYF
- | TRBJ2-3 | TRBD2 | TRBV2 | TGTGCCAGCAGTGAGACGAACGTGGGATGGGGAGGGGATACGCAGTATTTT | CASSETNVGWGGDTQYF
few | TRBJ2-3 | TRBD2 | TRBV20-1 | TGCAGTGCTAGAGACGGGGGGGCGCCGGGAGATACGCAGTATTTT | CSARDGGAPGDTQYF
many | TRBJ2-5 | - | TRBV7-9 | TGTGCCAGCAGCTTTTTCCCATTCGAATGGGGGGAGACCCAGTACTTC | CASSFFPFEWGETQYF
many | TRBJ2-5 | - | TRBV2 | TGTGCCAGCAGCCCCGGGAGCTCCCAAGAGACCCAGTACTTC | CASSPGSSQETQYF